This T cell receptor beta chain emerged from a study of regulatory T cells in long-lasting Graves disease. Study results and limitations: Persistent patients shared more public clonotypes (around 2,500) than newly diagnosed patients (roughly 960).

Time point: persistent/refractory GD, antithyroid drugs over 5 years with positive TRAb. Generation of the TCR library employed RNA extracted from PBMCs. Roughly 9.6-milliliter peripheral blood samples went into EDTA tubes. Relying on iRepertoire HTBI primers and Arm-PCR of CDR3 regions, the team built TCR beta libraries. Authors' data handling: Identified across the samples were 50 to 70 TRBV segments and around 14 TRBJ segments. TCRdb itself ran the multiplex PCR reads through MiXCR, one entry per CDR3 protein. TCRdb's processing, not the study's, gives the V and J calls here. Of nearly 350,000 distinct CDR3 sequences in the sample, around a fifth were seen once. A word on this clonotype: As yet, its antigen is unknown.

The CDR3 covers 15 residues. V shed 0 bases and J shed 5 bases, with 13 bases lying between them. Looked up from germline, CDR1 is MGHRA and CDR2 is YSYEKL. The sequence derives from a female donor with Graves disease. Sequences were derived from peripheral blood mononuclear cells (PBMCs), sampled when the disease was refractory, from a patient treated with antithyroid drugs. The rearrangement uses TRBV4-1 and TRBJ1-2, with D uncertain. The CDR3, as DNA: TGCGCCAGCAGCCAAGAGCTTAGGAGTTCTTATGGCTACACCTTC. Its protein is CASSQELRSSYGYTF.